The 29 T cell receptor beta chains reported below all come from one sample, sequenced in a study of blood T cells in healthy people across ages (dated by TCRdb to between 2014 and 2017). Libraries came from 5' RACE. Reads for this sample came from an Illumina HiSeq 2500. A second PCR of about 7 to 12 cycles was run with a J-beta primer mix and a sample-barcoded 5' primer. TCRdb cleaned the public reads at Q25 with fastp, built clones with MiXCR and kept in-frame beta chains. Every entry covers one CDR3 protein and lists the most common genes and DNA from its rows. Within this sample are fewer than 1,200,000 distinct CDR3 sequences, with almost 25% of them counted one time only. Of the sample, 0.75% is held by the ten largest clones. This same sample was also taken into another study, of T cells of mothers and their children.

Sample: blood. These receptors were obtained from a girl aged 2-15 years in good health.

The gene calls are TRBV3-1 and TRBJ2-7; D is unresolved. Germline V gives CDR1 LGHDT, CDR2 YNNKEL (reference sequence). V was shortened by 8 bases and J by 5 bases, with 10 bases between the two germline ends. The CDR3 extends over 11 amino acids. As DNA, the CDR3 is TGTGCCAGCTCCCGTTATAACGAGCAGTACTTC. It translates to CASSRYNEQYF.

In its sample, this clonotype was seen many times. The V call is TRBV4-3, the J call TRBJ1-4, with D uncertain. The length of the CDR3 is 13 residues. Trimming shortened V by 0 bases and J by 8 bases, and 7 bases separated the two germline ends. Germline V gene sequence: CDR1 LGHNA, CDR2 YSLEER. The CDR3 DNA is TGCGCCAGCAGCCAAGATCTGGGGGAAAAACTGTTTTTT. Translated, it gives CASSQDLGEKLFF.

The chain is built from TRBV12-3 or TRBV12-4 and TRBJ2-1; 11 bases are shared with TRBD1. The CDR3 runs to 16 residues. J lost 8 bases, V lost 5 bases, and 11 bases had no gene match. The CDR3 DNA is TGTGCCAGCAGTCCCGGAGGACAGGGGGCAGGGGATGAGCAGTTCTTC. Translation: CASSPGGQGAGDEQFF.

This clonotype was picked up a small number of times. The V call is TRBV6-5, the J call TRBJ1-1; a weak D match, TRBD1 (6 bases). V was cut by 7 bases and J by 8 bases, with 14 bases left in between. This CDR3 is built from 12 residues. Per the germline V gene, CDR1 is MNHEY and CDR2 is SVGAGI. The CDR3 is CASTSGGGEAFF. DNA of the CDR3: TGTGCCAGCACCTCGGGGGGCGGAGAAGCTTTCTTT.

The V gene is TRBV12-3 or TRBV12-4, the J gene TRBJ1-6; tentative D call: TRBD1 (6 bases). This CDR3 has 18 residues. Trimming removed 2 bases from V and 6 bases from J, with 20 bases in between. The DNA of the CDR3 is TGTGCCAGCAGTTTAAGGGGGATGGGGGACAAAAGTAATTCACCCCTCCACTTT. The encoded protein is CASSLRGMGDKSNSPLHF.

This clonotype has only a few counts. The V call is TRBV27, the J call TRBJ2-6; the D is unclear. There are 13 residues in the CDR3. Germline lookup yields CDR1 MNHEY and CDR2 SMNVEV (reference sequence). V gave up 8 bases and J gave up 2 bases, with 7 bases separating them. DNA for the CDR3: TGTGCCAGCGGATTCCCTGGGGCCAACGTCCTGACTTTC. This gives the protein CASGFPGANVLTF.

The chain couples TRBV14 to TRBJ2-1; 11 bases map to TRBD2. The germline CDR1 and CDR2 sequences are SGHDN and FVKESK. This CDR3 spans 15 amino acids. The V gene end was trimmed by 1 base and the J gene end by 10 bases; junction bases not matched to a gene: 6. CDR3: CASSQGLAGFREQFF. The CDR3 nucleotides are TGTGCCAGCAGCCAAGGACTAGCGGGGTTCAGGGAGCAGTTCTTC. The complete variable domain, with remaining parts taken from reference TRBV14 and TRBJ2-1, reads EAGVTQFPSHSVIEKGQTVTLRCDPISGHDNLYWYRRVMGKEIKFLLHFVKESKQDESGMPNNRFLAERTGGTYSTLKVQPAELEDSGVYFCASSQGLAGFREQFFGPGTRLTVL.

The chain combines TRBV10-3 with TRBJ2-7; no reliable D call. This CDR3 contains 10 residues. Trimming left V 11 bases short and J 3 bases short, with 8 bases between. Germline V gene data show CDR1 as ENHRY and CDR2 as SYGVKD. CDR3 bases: TGTGCCTGCGGCGACTACGAGCAGTACTTC. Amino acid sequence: CACGDYEQYF.

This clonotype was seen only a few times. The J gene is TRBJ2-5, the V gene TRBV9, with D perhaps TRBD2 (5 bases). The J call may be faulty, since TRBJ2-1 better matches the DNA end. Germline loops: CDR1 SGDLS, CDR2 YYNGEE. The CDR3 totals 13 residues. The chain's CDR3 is CASSEGGENEQFF. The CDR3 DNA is TGTGCCAGCAGCGAAGGAGGAGAAAATGAGCAGTTCTTC.

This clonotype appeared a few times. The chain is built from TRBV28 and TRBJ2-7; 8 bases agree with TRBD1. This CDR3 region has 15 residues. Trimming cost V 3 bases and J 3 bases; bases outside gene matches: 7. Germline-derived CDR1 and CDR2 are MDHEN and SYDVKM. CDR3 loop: CASSFRPGGFYEQYF. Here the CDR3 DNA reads TGTGCCAGCAGTTTTCGGCCAGGGGGCTTCTACGAGCAGTACTTC.

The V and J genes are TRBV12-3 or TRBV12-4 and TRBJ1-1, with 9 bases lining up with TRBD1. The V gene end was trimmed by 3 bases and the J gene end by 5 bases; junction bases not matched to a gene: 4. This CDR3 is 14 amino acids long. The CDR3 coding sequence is TGTGCCAGCAGTTTCACAGGGGGCGCGACTGAAGCTTTCTTT. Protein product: CASSFTGGATEAFF.

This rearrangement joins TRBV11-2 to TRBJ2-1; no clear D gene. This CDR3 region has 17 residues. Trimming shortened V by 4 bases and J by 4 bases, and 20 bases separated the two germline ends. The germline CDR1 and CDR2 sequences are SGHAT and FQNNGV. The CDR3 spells CASSSTGRASIYNEQFF. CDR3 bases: TGTGCCAGCAGCTCGACGGGTAGGGCTTCCATTTACAATGAGCAGTTCTTC.

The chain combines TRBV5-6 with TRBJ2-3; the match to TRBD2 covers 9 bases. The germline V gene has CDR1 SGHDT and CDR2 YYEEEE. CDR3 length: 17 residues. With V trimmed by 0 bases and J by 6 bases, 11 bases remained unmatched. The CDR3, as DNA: TGTGCCAGCAGCTTGGATTGGCTAGCGGGGATCAGCGATACGCAGTATTTT. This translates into CASSLDWLAGISDTQYF. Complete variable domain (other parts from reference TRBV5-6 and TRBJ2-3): DAGVTQSPTHLIKTRGQQVTLRCSPKSGHDTVSWYQQALGQGPQFIFQYYEEEERQRGNFPDRFSGHQFPNYSSELNVNALLLGDSALYLCASSLDWLAGISDTQYFGPGTRLTVL.

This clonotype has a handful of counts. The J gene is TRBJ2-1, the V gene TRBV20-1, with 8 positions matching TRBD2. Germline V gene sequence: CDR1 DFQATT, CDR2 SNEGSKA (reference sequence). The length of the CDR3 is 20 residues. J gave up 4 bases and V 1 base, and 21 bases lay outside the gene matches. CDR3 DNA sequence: TGCAGTGCTAGAGGAAATGGGGGACTAGGGCCGAACAATTTATACAATGAGCAGTTCTTC. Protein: CSARGNGGLGPNNLYNEQFF.

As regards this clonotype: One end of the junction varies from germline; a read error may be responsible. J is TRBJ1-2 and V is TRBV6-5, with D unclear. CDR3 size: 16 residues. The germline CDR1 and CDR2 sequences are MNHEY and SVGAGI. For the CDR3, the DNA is TGCGCCAGCAGTTACCGAAAGAGAATGGCTGTGGATGGCTACACCTTC. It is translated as CASSYRKRMAVDGYTF.

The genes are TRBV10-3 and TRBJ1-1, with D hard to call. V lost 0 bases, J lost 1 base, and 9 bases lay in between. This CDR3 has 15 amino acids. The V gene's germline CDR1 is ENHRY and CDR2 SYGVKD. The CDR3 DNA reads TGTGCCATCAGTGAGTCCAGAGGTGGGAACACTGAAGCTTTCTTT. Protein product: CAISESRGGNTEAFF.

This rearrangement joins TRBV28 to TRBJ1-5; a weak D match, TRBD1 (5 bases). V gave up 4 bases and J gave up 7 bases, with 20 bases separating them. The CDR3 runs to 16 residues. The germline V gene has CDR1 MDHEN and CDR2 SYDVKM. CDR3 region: CASSYSALGVGQPQHF. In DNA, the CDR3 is TGTGCCAGCAGTTACTCTGCACTAGGGGTTGGCCAGCCCCAGCATTTT.

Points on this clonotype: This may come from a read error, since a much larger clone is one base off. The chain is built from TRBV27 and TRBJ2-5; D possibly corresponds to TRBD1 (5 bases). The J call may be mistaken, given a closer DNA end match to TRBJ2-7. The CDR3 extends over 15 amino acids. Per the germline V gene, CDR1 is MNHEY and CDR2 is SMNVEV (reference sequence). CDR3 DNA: TGTGCCAGCAGTCCTCGCGACAGTCCTCGATACGAGCAGTACTTC. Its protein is CASSPRDSPRYEQYF.

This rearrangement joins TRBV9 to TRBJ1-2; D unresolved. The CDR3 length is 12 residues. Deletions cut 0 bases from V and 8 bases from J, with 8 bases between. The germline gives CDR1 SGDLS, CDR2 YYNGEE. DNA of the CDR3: TGTGCCAGCAGCGTAGGTGCACGAGGCTACACCTTC. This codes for CASSVGARGYTF.

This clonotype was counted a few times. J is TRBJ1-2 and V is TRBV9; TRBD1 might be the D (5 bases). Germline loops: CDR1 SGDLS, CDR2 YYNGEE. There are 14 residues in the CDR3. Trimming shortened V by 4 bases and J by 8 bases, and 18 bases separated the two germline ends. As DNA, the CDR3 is TGTGCCAGCAGCCCCGGGGACGGGGGTCTAGGCTACACCTTC. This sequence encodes CASSPGDGGLGYTF. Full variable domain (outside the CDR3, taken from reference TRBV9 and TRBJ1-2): DSGVTQTPKHLITATGQRVTLRCSPRSGDLSVYWYQQSLDQGLQFLIQYYNGEERAKGNILERFSAQQFPDLHSELNLSSLELGDSALYFCASSPGDGGLGYTFGSGTRLTVV.

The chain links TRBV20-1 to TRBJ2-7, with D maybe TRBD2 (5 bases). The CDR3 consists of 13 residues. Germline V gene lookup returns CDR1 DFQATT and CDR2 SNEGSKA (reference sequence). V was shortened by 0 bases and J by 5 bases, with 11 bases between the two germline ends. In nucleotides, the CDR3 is TGCAGTGCTAGAGACGGAGGAACAAACGAGCAGTACTTC. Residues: CSARDGGTNEQYF.

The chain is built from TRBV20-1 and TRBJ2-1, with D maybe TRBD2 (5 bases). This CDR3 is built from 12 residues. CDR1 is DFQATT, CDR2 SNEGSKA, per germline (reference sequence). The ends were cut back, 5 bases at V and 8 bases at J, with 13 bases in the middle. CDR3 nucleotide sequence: TGCAGTGCTGGAGGACTGGGTTATGAGCAGTTCTTC. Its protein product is CSAGGLGYEQFF.

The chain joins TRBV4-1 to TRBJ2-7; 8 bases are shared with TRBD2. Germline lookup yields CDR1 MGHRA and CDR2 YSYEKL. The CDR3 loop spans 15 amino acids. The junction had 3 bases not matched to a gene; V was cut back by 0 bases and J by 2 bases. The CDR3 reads CASSQESGGPYEQYF. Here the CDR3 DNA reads TGCGCCAGCAGCCAAGAATCGGGAGGGCCCTACGAGCAGTACTTC.

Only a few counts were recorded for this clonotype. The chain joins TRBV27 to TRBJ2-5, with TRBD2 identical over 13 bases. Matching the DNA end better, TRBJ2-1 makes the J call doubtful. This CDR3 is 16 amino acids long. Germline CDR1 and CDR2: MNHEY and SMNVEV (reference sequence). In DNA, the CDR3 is TGTGCCAGCACCCCATTACTAGCGGGAGGGGTCGATGAGCAGTTCTTC. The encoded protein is CASTPLLAGGVDEQFF.

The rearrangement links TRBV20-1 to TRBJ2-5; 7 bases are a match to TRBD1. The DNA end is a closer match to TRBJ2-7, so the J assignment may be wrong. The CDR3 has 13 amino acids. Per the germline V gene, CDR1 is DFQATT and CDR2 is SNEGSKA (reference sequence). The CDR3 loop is CSALTGEGHEQYF. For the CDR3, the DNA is TGCAGTGCTCTTACAGGGGAAGGGCACGAGCAGTACTTC.

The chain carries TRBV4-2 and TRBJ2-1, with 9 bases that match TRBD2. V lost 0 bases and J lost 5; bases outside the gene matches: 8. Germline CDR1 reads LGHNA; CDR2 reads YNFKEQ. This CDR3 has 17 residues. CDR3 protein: CASSQDWGSGGHNEQFF. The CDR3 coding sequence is TGTGCCAGCAGCCAAGACTGGGGTAGCGGGGGCCACAATGAGCAGTTCTTC.

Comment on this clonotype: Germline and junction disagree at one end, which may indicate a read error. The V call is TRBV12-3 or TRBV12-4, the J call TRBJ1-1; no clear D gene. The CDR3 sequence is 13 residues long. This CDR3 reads CASSFASRTTGSF. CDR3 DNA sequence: TGTGCCAGCAGTTTTGCCTCCCGCACCACCGGGAGCTTT.

The CDR3 protein is CASSLMGVQPQHF. CDR3 nucleotide sequence: TGTGCCAGCAGCTTGATGGGAGTCCAGCCCCAGCATTTT. The chain is built from TRBV7-9 and TRBJ1-5; no clear D. The germline V gene encodes CDR1 SEHNR and CDR2 FQNEAQ (reference sequence). The ends were cut back, 3 bases at V and 7 bases at J, with 10 bases in the middle. This CDR3 has 13 residues.

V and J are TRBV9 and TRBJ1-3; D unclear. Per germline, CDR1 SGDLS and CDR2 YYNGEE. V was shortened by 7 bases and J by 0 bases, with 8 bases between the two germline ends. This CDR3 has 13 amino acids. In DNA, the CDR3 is TGTGCCAGCCGGGATAACTCTGGAAACACCATATATTTT. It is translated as CASRDNSGNTIYF. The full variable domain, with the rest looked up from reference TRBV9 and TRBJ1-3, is DSGVTQTPKHLITATGQRVTLRCSPRSGDLSVYWYQQSLDQGLQFLIQYYNGEERAKGNILERFSAQQFPDLHSELNLSSLELGDSALYFCASRDNSGNTIYFGEGSWLTVV.